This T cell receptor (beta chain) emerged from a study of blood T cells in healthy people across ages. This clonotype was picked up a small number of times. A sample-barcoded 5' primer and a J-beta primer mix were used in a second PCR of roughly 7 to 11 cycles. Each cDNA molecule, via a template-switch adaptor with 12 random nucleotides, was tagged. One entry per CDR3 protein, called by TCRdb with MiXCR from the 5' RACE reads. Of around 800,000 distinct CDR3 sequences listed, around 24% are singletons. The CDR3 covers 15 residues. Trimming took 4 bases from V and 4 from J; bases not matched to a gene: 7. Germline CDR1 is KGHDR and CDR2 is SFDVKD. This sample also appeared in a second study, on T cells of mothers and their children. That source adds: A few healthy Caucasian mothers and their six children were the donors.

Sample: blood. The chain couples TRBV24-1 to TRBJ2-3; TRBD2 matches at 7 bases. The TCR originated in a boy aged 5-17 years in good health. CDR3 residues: CATSDTRLASDTQYF. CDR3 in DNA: TGTGCCACCAGTGACACGCGACTAGCCTCAGATACGCAGTATTTT.